This TCR beta chain was obtained from a study of identical twins. Study-wide results and limits: Twins shared beta out-of-frame sequences in excess, but this excess was weaker.

As to this clonotype: What it binds is not known.

TCRdb re-called the 5' RACE reads with MiXCR, one entry per CDR3 protein. Of 600,000 to 700,000 distinct CDR3 sequences listed, 21% were seen once; the top ten hold about 4.5%. The CDR3 is 15 amino acids. J was trimmed by 4 bases and V by 4 bases; bases with no gene match: 9. Germline CDR1 and CDR2: SGHKS and YYEKEE (reference sequence). This sample was also put to use in a study of T cells expressing NK-cell markers. That study reports: Whether expanded NKG2C+ T cell clones recognized HCMV stayed uncertain.

The V gene is TRBV5-5, the J gene TRBJ2-5; 8 nucleotides match TRBD2. Sequenced sample: PBMCs. The sequence was obtained from a woman between 18 and 29 years old in good health. Written as DNA, the CDR3 is TGTGCCAGCAGCGGGTTAGCGGGGAAAGGAGAGACCCAGTACTTC. Translation gives CASSGLAGKGETQYF.